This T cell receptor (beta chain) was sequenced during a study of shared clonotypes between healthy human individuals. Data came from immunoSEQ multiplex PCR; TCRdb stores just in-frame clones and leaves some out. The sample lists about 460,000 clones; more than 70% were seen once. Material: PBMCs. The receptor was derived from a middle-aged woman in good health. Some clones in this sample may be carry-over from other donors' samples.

CDR3 loop: CASSLGVASGISYNEQFF. DNA for the CDR3: TGTGCCAGCAGCTTAGGTGTGGCTAGCGGGATCTCCTACAATGAGCAGTTCTTC. This chain links TRBV13 with TRBJ2-1; 9 positions match TRBD2. This CDR3 region has 18 residues. After removal of 0 bases from V and 0 bases from J, the junction contained 6 bases not matched to a gene. Per the germline V gene, CDR1 is PRHDT and CDR2 is FYEKMQ (reference sequence).